Shown below are 26 T cell receptor beta chains from a single sample sequenced in a study of tumor-infiltrating lymphocytes in oesophageal squamous cell carcinoma. TCRdb reprocessed the PCR reads via MiXCR and lists one record per CDR3 protein. The repertoire holds about 15,000 distinct CDR3 sequences, roughly 49% seen once, with roughly 20% in the top ten. Sequencing was carried out using esophageal tumor tissue. The source is a male donor with esophageal squamous cell carcinoma.

With regard to this clonotype: This may be a read error: a much more frequent sequence differs by one nucleotide. The chain has TRBV7-6 and TRBJ2-1, with 10 bases aligning to TRBD1. CDR3 size: 18 residues. In germline, CDR1 is SGHVS, CDR2 FNYEAQ. The CDR3 region is CAGSSRPDRGQSYNEQFF. The CDR3 DNA reads as TGTGCCGGCAGCTCCAGGCCCGACAGGGGGCAGTCCTACAATGAGCAGTTCTTC.

The V call is TRBV12-3 or TRBV12-4, the J call TRBJ2-5; 7 nucleotides match TRBD2. The ends lost 8 bases at V and 3 bases at J; junction bases unmatched: 9. There are 14 residues in the CDR3. The CDR3 loop reads CASSQASGKETQYF. In DNA, the CDR3 is TGTGCCAGCTCCCAGGCTAGCGGAAAAGAGACCCAGTACTTC.

V is TRBV10-1 and J is TRBJ2-1; TRBD1 matches 7 bases. With 5 bases clipped from V and 6 bases from J, the junction kept 10 bases outside the gene matches. Per germline, CDR1 WNHNN and CDR2 SYGVQD (reference sequence). The CDR3 consists of 15 residues. The DNA of the CDR3 is TGCGCCAGCAGTTTGGACAGGAGACTTCGCAATGAGCAGTTCTTC. Translating gives CASSLDRRLRNEQFF.

The chain recombines TRBV7-6 with TRBJ2-3, with D perhaps TRBD2 (6 bases). The DNA end is more similar to TRBJ2-1, so the J call may be wrong. Germline V gives CDR1 SGHVS, CDR2 FNYEAQ. The CDR3 loop spans 17 amino acids. CDR3 sequence reads: CASSLEGTSIPYNEQFF. Here the CDR3 DNA reads TGTGCCAGCAGCTTAGAAGGAACTAGCATCCCCTACAATGAGCAGTTCTTC.

This clonotype appeared a single time. The genes are TRBV7-9 and TRBJ2-7; TRBD2 matches at 8 bases. The tail of the sequence fits TRBJ2-1 better, so the J call may be wrong. CDR3 length equals 14 residues. From germline, CDR1 is SEHNR and CDR2 FQNEAQ (reference sequence). The CDR3 spells CASSLEREFTEQFF. The CDR3 DNA follows: TGTGCCAGCAGCTTAGAGCGGGAGTTCACTGAGCAGTTCTTC.

The chain links TRBV12-3 or TRBV12-4 to TRBJ1-1, with D unclear. V dropped 3 bases and J dropped 0 bases, with 5 bases sitting between them. CDR3 size: 13 residues. The CDR3 is CASSLTVNTEAFF. CDR3 in DNA: TGTGCCAGCAGTTTGACGGTGAACACTGAAGCTTTCTTT.

This sequence joins TRBV12-3 or TRBV12-4 and TRBJ1-1; TRBD1 aligns across 8 bases. With V trimmed by 5 bases and J by 4 bases, 6 bases remained unmatched. This CDR3 has 14 amino acids. The CDR3 reads CASSMETGGTEAFF. CDR3 coding DNA: TGTGCCAGCAGTATGGAAACAGGGGGCACTGAAGCTTTCTTT.

The rearrangement uses TRBV24-1 and TRBJ2-5, with D hard to call. The end of the DNA fits TRBJ2-1 better, so the J call may be wrong. Germline CDR1 KGHDR, CDR2 SFDVKD. The CDR3 covers 15 residues. The CDR3 DNA is TGTGCCACCAGTGGGATACCTCCACTCTACAATGAGCAGTTCTTC. Amino acids: CATSGIPPLYNEQFF.

This clonotype has only a few counts. The chain combines TRBV7-2 with TRBJ2-1; 9 bases match TRBD1. This CDR3 spans 15 amino acids. Germline V gene data show CDR1 as SGHTA and CDR2 as FQGNSA. Germline trimming cut 5 bases from V and 4 bases from J; bases unmatched to any gene: 6. The CDR3 DNA follows: TGTGCCAGCAGCACCGACAGGGGGTTTTACAATGAGCAGTTCTTC. This codes for CASSTDRGFYNEQFF. The whole variable domain, remainder taken from reference TRBV7-2 and TRBJ2-1, is GAGVSQSPSNKVTEKGKDVELRCDPISGHTALYWYRQSLGQGLEFLIYFQGNSAPDKSGLPSDRFSAERTGGSVSTLTIQRTQQEDSAVYLCASSTDRGFYNEQFFGPGTRLTVL.

The V call is TRBV7-8, the J call TRBJ2-7; maybe TRBD2 (5 bases). V lost 0 bases to trimming and J lost 3 bases, with 9 bases between them. Germline V gene data show CDR1 as SGHVS and CDR2 as FQNEAQ. The CDR3 covers 14 residues. CDR3 DNA: TGTGCCAGCAGCTTAGCGGGGAGTGTCTACGAGCAGTACTTC. It codes for CASSLAGSVYEQYF.

By share, this clonotype ranks as medium-sized. The rearrangement uses TRBV12-3 or TRBV12-4 and TRBJ2-1; TRBD2 is a possible D gene (5 bases). Trimming took off 10 bases at V and 0 bases at J, with 13 bases between the two ends. The CDR3 consists of 14 residues. The CDR3 DNA reads as TGTGCCACCGACCAACTAGACTCCTACAATGAGCAGTTCTTC. Encoded protein: CATDQLDSYNEQFF.

The chain is built from TRBV7-6 and TRBJ2-7, with 9 bases identical to TRBD1. Judging by the DNA end, TRBJ1-2 fits better; the J call may be wrong. In germline, CDR1 is SGHVS, CDR2 FNYEAQ. This CDR3 region has 14 residues. The DNA of the CDR3 is TGTGCCAGCAGCAAAACGGACAGGGGCCCTGGCTACACCTTC. Its translation is CASSKTDRGPGYTF.

This chain links TRBV7-2 with TRBJ2-1; D might be TRBD1 (6 bases). The J call could be wrong; TRBJ1-2 is a better fit for the DNA end. The CDR3 extends over 14 amino acids. Germline V gene data show CDR1 as SGHTA and CDR2 as FQGNSA. DNA of the CDR3: TGTGCCAGCAGCTTTGGGACACGGTCCTATGGCTACACCTTC. Its protein product is CASSFGTRSYGYTF.

The V and J genes are TRBV10-2 and TRBJ1-1; 10 positions agree with TRBD2. The J call is doubtful: the DNA matches TRBJ2-1 better. Germline lookup yields CDR1 WSHSY and CDR2 SAAADI. This CDR3 contains 15 residues. Written as DNA, the CDR3 is TGCGCCAGCAGTGAGCTAGCGGGAGTCCCAGATACGCAGTTCTTC. Translating gives CASSELAGVPDTQFF.

The chain combines TRBV7-8 with TRBJ2-1; D is undetermined. V lost 2 bases and J 4 bases, leaving 21 bases between the germline ends. CDR3 size: 18 residues. Germline values: CDR1 SGHVS, CDR2 FQNEAQ. CDR3 region: CASSLREQLQDLYNEQFF. The DNA of the CDR3 is TGTGCCAGCAGCTTACGTGAGCAGCTCCAGGATCTATACAATGAGCAGTTCTTC.

For this clonotype: Given the absence of the conserved phenylalanine or tryptophan at the CDR3 end, a read error is likely. Because the CDR3's place on the DNA is in doubt, the DNA is left out and the CDR3 is given as listed by TCRdb. This rearrangement joins TRBV7-2 to TRBJ2-1; the table calls TRBD1, which could not be checked here. The CDR3 has 15 amino acids, counting both end residues. CDR1 and CDR2 from the germline V gene are SGHTA and FQGNSA. Here the CDR3 reads CASSLQGGQPQHFGD.

The rearrangement joins TRBV7-6 to TRBJ2-6; D ambiguous. The J call may not be correct, given that the DNA end is closer to TRBJ2-4. The CDR3 totals 14 residues. The germline gives CDR1 SGHVS, CDR2 FNYEAQ. The CDR3 loop reads CASSRPSSYHIQYF. The CDR3 DNA reads as TGTGCCAGCAGCCGCCCTTCCAGTTATCACATTCAGTACTTC.

This rearrangement joins TRBV7-2 to TRBJ2-5; TRBD1 matches at 10 bases. Germline V gene lookup returns CDR1 SGHTA and CDR2 FQGNSA. This CDR3 has 13 amino acids. V trimming: 4 bases; J trimming: 5 bases; junction bases outside the gene matches: 1. The CDR3 nucleotides read TGTGCCAGCAGCTCGGACAGGGGGGAGACCCAGTACTTC. Protein: CASSSDRGETQYF. Drawing the rest from reference TRBV7-2 and TRBJ2-5, the complete variable domain is GAGVSQSPSNKVTEKGKDVELRCDPISGHTALYWYRQSLGQGLEFLIYFQGNSAPDKSGLPSDRFSAERTGGSVSTLTIQRTQQEDSAVYLCASSSDRGETQYFGPGTRLLVL.

In its sample, this clonotype is medium-sized. J is TRBJ2-1 and V is TRBV7-9; 8 bases are shared with TRBD2. Trimming cost V 5 bases and J 7 bases; bases outside gene matches: 4. This CDR3 has 13 residues. Germline CDR1 SEHNR, CDR2 FQNEAQ (reference sequence). CDR3 coding DNA: TGTGCCAGCAGCGTGGGACTAGTTAATGAGCAGTTCTTC. Amino acids: CASSVGLVNEQFF.

This clonotype was observed a few times. The chain uses TRBV7-6 and TRBJ2-2; 7 bases agree with TRBD1. Losses at the gene ends were 2 bases for V and 3 bases for J; bases not matched to a gene: 12. Germline V gene sequence: CDR1 SGHVS, CDR2 FNYEAQ. The CDR3 is 18 amino acids. The DNA of the CDR3 is TGTGCCAGCAGCTTAATGCGCGGAGACAGGGCCCACACCGGGGAGCTGTTTTTT. Its protein is CASSLMRGDRAHTGELFF.

The chain carries TRBV12-5 and TRBJ1-1; D possibly corresponds to TRBD1 (5 bases). The CDR3 is 12 residues long. With 1 base removed from V and 8 bases from J, the gap between germline ends came to 8 bases. The germline V gene encodes CDR1 LGHNT and CDR2 FRNRAP. In DNA form, the CDR3 reads TGTGCTAGTGGTTTGGGGGGCGGCGAAGCTTTCTTT. This codes for CASGLGGGEAFF.

The chain links TRBV12-3 or TRBV12-4 to TRBJ2-1; tentative D call: TRBD2 (6 bases). The CDR3 runs to 17 residues. V lost 5 bases and J lost 0, with 17 bases in between. CDR3 protein: CASSGTGDLSSYNEQFF. The DNA for the CDR3 is TGTGCCAGCAGTGGTACTGGGGACTTGAGCTCCTACAATGAGCAGTTCTTC.

The chain links TRBV6-2 or TRBV6-3 to TRBJ2-4; TRBD1 aligns across 7 bases. The J call is in doubt because the DNA end fits TRBJ2-1 better. Germline V lookup: CDR1 MNHEY, CDR2 SVGEGT. CDR3 length: 14 residues. CDR3 residues: CASSDATGINEQFF. In DNA, the CDR3 is TGTGCCAGCAGTGACGCGACAGGGATTAATGAGCAGTTCTTC.

This clonotype was recorded only once. This sequence joins TRBV6-1 and TRBJ2-7; D is unclear. The end of the DNA is better explained by TRBJ2-5, so the J call may be wrong. Germline values: CDR1 MNHNS, CDR2 SASEGT. The CDR3 consists of 13 residues. The CDR3 sequence: CASSEEVYETQYF. CDR3 sequence (DNA): TGTGCCAGCAGTGAAGAGGTTTACGAGACCCAGTACTTC.

This clonotype was seen only once. The V gene is TRBV11-3, the J gene TRBJ2-3, with D perhaps matching TRBD2 (5 bases). V dropped 5 bases and J dropped 6 bases, with 21 bases sitting between them. Germline V gene data show CDR1 as SGHNT and CDR2 as YENEEA. The CDR3 totals 16 residues. The CDR3 sequence: CASSLGKTGIVDTQYF. The DNA for the CDR3 is TGTGCCAGCAGCCTGGGCAAAACCGGGATTGTTGATACGCAGTATTTT.

Notes on this clonotype: The conserved phenylalanine or tryptophan is not found at the CDR3 terminus, so this likely reflects a read error. No DNA is shown, since the ends of the CDR3 on it are uncertain; the CDR3 is the one TCRdb lists. The chain is built from TRBV7-6 and TRBJ2-6. The germline gives CDR1 SGHVS, CDR2 FNYEAQ. Counting both end residues, the CDR3 totals 8 amino acids. The CDR3 loop reads CASSLAGS.